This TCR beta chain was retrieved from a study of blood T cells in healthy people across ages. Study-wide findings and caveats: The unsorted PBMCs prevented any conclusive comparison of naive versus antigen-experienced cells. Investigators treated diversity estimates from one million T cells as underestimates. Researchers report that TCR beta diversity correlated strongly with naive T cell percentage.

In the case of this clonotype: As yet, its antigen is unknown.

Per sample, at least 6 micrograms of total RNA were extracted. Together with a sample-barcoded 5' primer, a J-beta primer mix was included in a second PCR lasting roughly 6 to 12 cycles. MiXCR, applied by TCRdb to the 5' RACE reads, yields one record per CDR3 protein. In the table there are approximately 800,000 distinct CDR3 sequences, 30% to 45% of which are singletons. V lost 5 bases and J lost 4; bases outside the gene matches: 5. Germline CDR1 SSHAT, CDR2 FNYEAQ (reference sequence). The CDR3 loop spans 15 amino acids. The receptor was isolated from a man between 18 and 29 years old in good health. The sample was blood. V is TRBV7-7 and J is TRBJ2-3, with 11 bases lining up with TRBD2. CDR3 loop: CASSPGTSGADTQYF. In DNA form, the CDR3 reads TGTGCCAGCAGCCCCGGGACTAGCGGCGCAGATACGCAGTATTTT.